Here is one T cell receptor (beta chain) with its context. Its antigen is not known. The sample is drawn from a study of identical twins. TCRdb analysed the 5' RACE reads with MiXCR anew, one entry per CDR3 protein. In the table there are hundreds of thousands of distinct CDR3 sequences, 18% of which are singletons. V gave up 6 bases and J gave up 1 base, with 15 bases separating them. The germline gives CDR1 DFQATT, CDR2 SNEGSKA (reference sequence). The CDR3 has 14 residues. Overall study findings and caveats: Some out-of-frame alpha sequences were shared by twins, and these showed excess low generation probability. For cord blood, abundant beta clonotypes had fewer insertions, unlike memory repertoires, which showed none.

This sample also appeared in a second study, on T cells expressing NK-cell markers. In that study: One observes that, in a handful of donors, these clonotypes were also the leading ones within the CD3+CD56-NKG2C+ fraction.

This TCR came from a woman aged 18-35 years in good health. The sequencing sample was made of PBMCs. The chain carries TRBV20-1 and TRBJ2-5; D remains ambiguous. This chain's CDR3 is CSAGIPSLQETQYF. Here the CDR3 DNA reads TGCAGTGCCGGTATACCCTCGCTCCAAGAGACCCAGTACTTC.